Listed below are T cell receptor beta chains from one sample, sequenced in a study of T cell clonotyping in hematopoietic cell transplantation. Using immunoSEQ multiplex PCR, the repertoire was profiled, and TCRdb retains in-frame clones only, with some absent. The data contain over 10,000 clones, 80% to 85% of them singletons. Sample: peripheral blood mononuclear cells, taken before stem cell transplant. The receptors originated from a man in his fifties or sixties with acute myeloid leukemia. Some clones in this sample may be carry-over from other donors' samples. CDR3s include the opening cysteine and the closing phenylalanine or tryptophan. Fields, in order: J gene, D gene, V gene, CDR3 length, clone size, CDR3 DNA, CDR3 protein. A D gene is named only where the DNA matches it firmly. Clone sizes are given selectively: once, few, many, or a class where the clone is expanded.

J: TRBJ2-3; D: -; V: TRBV7-2; length: 14; size: -; DNA: TGTGCCAGCAGCTTAGTGCAGGGGCCAGATACGCAGTATTTT; CDR3: CASSLVQGPDTQYF
J: TRBJ2-3; D: -; V: TRBV27; length: 16; size: -; DNA: TGTGCCAGCAGTTTATCGAGGGGAGATTTCACAGATACGCAGTATTTT; CDR3: CASSLSRGDFTDTQYF
J: TRBJ1-4; D: -; V: TRBV29-1; length: 13; size: few; DNA: TGCAGCGTTGGATCAGGGGAGGGTGGAAAACTGTTTTTT; CDR3: CSVGSGEGGKLFF
J: TRBJ2-3; D: -; V: TRBV11-2; length: 16; size: -; DNA: TGTGCCAGCAGCCCGAACTCGGGCGCCTATGCTGCTACGCAGTATTTT; CDR3: CASSPNSGAYAATQYF
J: TRBJ1-5; D: TRBD1; V: TRBV27; length: 15; size: -; DNA: TGTGCCAGCAGTTTCGGGACAGGTAGCAATCAGCCCCAGCATTTT; CDR3: CASSFGTGSNQPQHF
J: TRBJ2-1; D: TRBD2; V: TRBV7-9; length: 13; size: medium-sized; DNA: TGTGCTGGAGCGGGAGGGCCGGACAATGAGCAGTTCTTC; CDR3: CAGAGGPDNEQFF
J: TRBJ1-3; D: -; V: TRBV6-5; length: 13; size: -; DNA: TGTGCCACCACAGGGTTATCAGGAAACACCATATATTTT; CDR3: CATTGLSGNTIYF
J: TRBJ2-5; D: TRBD2; V: TRBV27; length: 15; size: -; DNA: TGTGCCAGTATAGAGTCTAGCGGGGGGACGGGGACCCAGTACTTC; CDR3: CASIESSGGTGTQYF
J: TRBJ1-1; D: -; V: TRBV2; length: 12; size: -; DNA: TGTGCCAGCAGTGTGGGGCCCGCTGAAGCTTTCTTT; CDR3: CASSVGPAEAFF
J: TRBJ2-3; D: -; V: TRBV7-2; length: 14; size: -; DNA: TGTGCCAGCAGCTTGAACAGGGCTGGGGATACGCAGTATTTT; CDR3: CASSLNRAGDTQYF
J: TRBJ2-1; D: -; V: TRBV15; length: 17; size: -; DNA: TGTGCCACCAGCAGAGAGGGGGTTAGCGGTTCCTACAATGAGCAGTTCTTC; CDR3: CATSREGVSGSYNEQFF
J: TRBJ1-2; D: -; V: TRBV10-3; length: 14; size: -; DNA: TGTGCCATCAGTGGCCGGAGGGGAGACTATGGCTACACCTTC; CDR3: CAISGRRGDYGYTF
J: TRBJ1-1; D: -; V: TRBV19; length: 12; size: -; DNA: TGTGCCAGTGCGAGGGGGAACACTGAAGCTTTCTTT; CDR3: CASARGNTEAFF
J: TRBJ2-5; D: TRBD2; V: TRBV30; length: 15; size: -; DNA: TGTGCCTGGAGTACCCAAATGGGGGGGGGTGAGACCCAGTACTTC; CDR3: CAWSTQMGGGETQYF
J: TRBJ2-3; D: -; V: TRBV2; length: 14; size: -; DNA: TGTGCCAGCAGCAGGGTCACTAGCACAGATACGCAGTATTTT; CDR3: CASSRVTSTDTQYF
J: TRBJ1-5; D: TRBD1; V: TRBV18; length: 15; size: -; DNA: TGTGCCAGCTCGTCCGGGACAGGGACGGCTCAGCCCCAGCATTTT; CDR3: CASSSGTGTAQPQHF
J: TRBJ1-1; D: TRBD1; V: TRBV7-9; length: 17; size: -; DNA: TGTGCCAGCAGCTCCTTGTGGACAGGGGTAAGGAACACTGAAGCTTTCTTT; CDR3: CASSSLWTGVRNTEAFF
J: TRBJ2-7; D: -; V: TRBV6-5; length: 15; size: -; DNA: TGTGCCAGCAGTTACTCGTCGGGGTCCGCCTACGAGCAGTACTTC; CDR3: CASSYSSGSAYEQYF
J: TRBJ1-4; D: -; V: TRBV27; length: 13; size: once; DNA: TGTGCCAGCAGCAACGAGGGGGAAGAAAAACTGTTTTTT; CDR3: CASSNEGEEKLFF
J: TRBJ2-7; D: -; V: TRBV19; length: 12; size: -; DNA: TGTGCCAGTAGTCCGGGGACTCAAGAGCAGTACTTC; CDR3: CASSPGTQEQYF
J: TRBJ1-6; D: -; V: TRBV6-5; length: 15; size: -; DNA: TGTGCCAGCAGATACCAGACAGCGAATAATTCACCCCTCCACTTT; CDR3: CASRYQTANNSPLHF
J: TRBJ1-5; D: TRBD1; V: TRBV30; length: 15; size: -; DNA: TGTGCCTGGAGTCAGGGGGCGCGAAGCAATCAGCCCCAGCATTTT; CDR3: CAWSQGARSNQPQHF
J: TRBJ1-5; D: TRBD1; V: TRBV19; length: 15; size: -; DNA: TGTGCCAGTAGTATAGAACAGGGGGCCGCTCAGCCCCAGCATTTT; CDR3: CASSIEQGAAQPQHF